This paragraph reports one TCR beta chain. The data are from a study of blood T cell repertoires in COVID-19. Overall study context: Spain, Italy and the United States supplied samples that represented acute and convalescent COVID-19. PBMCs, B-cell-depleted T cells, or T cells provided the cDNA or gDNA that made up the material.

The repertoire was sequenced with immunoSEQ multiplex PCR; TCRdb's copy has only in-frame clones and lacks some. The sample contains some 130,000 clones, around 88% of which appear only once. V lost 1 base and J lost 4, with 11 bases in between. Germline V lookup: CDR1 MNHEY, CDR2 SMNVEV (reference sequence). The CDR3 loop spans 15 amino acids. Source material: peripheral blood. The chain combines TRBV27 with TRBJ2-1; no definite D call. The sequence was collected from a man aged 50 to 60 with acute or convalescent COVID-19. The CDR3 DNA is TGTGCCAGCAGTTTATGGGCTGTACAATACAATGAGCAGTTCTTC. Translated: CASSLWAVQYNEQFF.